This TCR beta chain originates from a study of OX40 agonist ivuxolimab in advanced cancers. The overall study: Melanoma, hepatocellular carcinoma, head and neck or renal cell cancer occurred in dose-escalation patients.

Data came from immunoSEQ multiplex PCR; TCRdb stores just in-frame clones and leaves some out. The table has tens of thousands of clones, 75% to 90% seen once. Regarding the study as a whole: Relative to CD4+, CD8+ T cells held more expanded clones on average.

Germline loops: CDR1 LNHDA, CDR2 SQIVND (reference sequence). This CDR3 spans 13 amino acids. With 5 bases removed from V and 1 base from J, the gap between germline ends came to 8 bases. This clone showed up just once. Its antigen remains unknown. This receptor was taken from an adult with an advanced solid tumor such as melanoma, head and neck, liver or kidney cancer. This chain connects TRBV19 to TRBJ1-1; D uncertain. The sequences come from CD4+ or CD8+ T cells sorted from blood, collected in a trial of the OX40 agonist ivuxolimab. CDR3 DNA: TGTGCCAGTAGTGAGCTTGGGAACACTGAAGCTTTCTTT. Its translation is CASSELGNTEAFF.